The 5 T cell receptor beta chains below were found in one sample sequenced in a study of identical twins. TCRdb redid the calling of the 5' RACE reads with MiXCR, one entry per CDR3 protein. The sample consists of hundreds of thousands of distinct CDR3 sequences, 18% of them appearing once. A further study also used this sample, focusing on T cells expressing NK-cell markers.

What was sequenced was PBMCs. The source of these receptors is a woman aged 18 to 35 in good health.

The rearrangement uses TRBV15 and TRBJ1-4; D unclear. The germline CDR1 and CDR2 sequences are LNHNV and YYDKDF (reference sequence). This CDR3 is built from 12 residues. The V gene lost 1 base and the J gene lost 8 bases, with 5 bases spanning the gap. The CDR3 DNA is TGTGCCACCAGCAGAGTTACGGAAAAACTGTTTTTT. Amino acid sequence: CATSRVTEKLFF.

This rearrangement joins TRBV5-1 to TRBJ2-3; 7 bases match TRBD2. Looked up from germline, CDR1 is SGHRS and CDR2 is YFSETQ. The ends lost 6 bases at V and 2 bases at J; junction bases unmatched: 9. This CDR3 spans 15 amino acids. The CDR3 reads CASTPGSGDTDTQYF. The CDR3 DNA sequence: TGCGCCAGCACCCCAGGGAGCGGGGACACAGATACGCAGTATTTT.

The table lists this clonotype with a few counts. The chain links TRBV15 to TRBJ2-7, with D maybe TRBD1 (5 bases). The CDR3 is made up of 13 amino acids. Germline lookup yields CDR1 LNHNV and CDR2 YYDKDF (reference sequence). V was cut by 8 bases and J by 3 bases, with 14 bases left in between. The CDR3 loop is CATGLRGDYEQYF. The CDR3 coding sequence is TGTGCCACCGGGCTAAGGGGCGACTACGAGCAGTACTTC.

The V gene is TRBV7-6, the J gene TRBJ1-4; 9 nucleotides agree with TRBD1. V lost 2 bases to trimming and J lost 6 bases; unmatched junction nucleotides: 10. This CDR3 is 17 amino acids long. Per the germline V gene, CDR1 is SGHVS and CDR2 is FNYEAQ. The CDR3 nucleotides are TGTGCCAGCAGCTTATCGGACAGGGGCCACAATGATGAAAAACTGTTTTTT. This translates into CASSLSDRGHNDEKLFF.

This clonotype was observed a few times. The genes are TRBV19 and TRBJ2-1, with 7 bases lining up with TRBD2. This CDR3 has 16 residues. V lost 5 bases, J lost 0 bases, and 7 bases stayed unmatched. Germline V gene sequence: CDR1 LNHDA, CDR2 SQIVND (reference sequence). Here the CDR3 reads CASSWGAGTSYNEQFF. In DNA form, the CDR3 reads TGTGCCAGTAGTTGGGGAGCGGGAACCTCCTACAATGAGCAGTTCTTC.